These T cell receptor beta chains were read from a single sample in a study of T cell repertoires in MIS-A myocarditis. Some clones are missing from TCRdb's copy, which holds only in-frame ones; the method was immunoSEQ multiplex PCR. The sample includes 7,000 or so clones, 78% seen only once; the top ten take roughly a fifth. Material for sequencing was right inferior lung lobe tissue obtained at autopsy. These receptors were obtained from a man aged 18 to 29 with fulminant myocarditis from multisystem inflammatory syndrome in adults (MIS-A) after COVID-19. The CDR3 runs from the conserved cysteine through the conserved F or W. The D gene is left open where the match is weak. Only part of the rows carry a size: once, few, many, or a class if the clone is expanded.

D gene | J gene | clone size | V gene | CDR3 protein | CDR3 DNA
- | TRBJ1-2 | - | TRBV28 | CASSFPGHSNYGYTF | TGTGCCAGCAGTTTCCCGGGACACTCGAACTATGGCTACACCTTC
- | TRBJ2-6 | - | TRBV3-1/TRBV3-2 | CASSQDLSGANVLTF | TGTGCCAGCAGCCAAGATCTGTCTGGGGCCAACGTCCTGACTTTC
TRBD2 | TRBJ2-2 | - | TRBV4-2 | CASSQLPGLEGTGELFF | TGTGCCAGCAGCCAGTTACCGGGACTAGAAGGAACCGGGGAGCTGTTTTTT
- | TRBJ2-5 | - | TRBV6-5 | CASSTPGGPKTQYF | TGTGCCAGCAGTACCCCCGGGGGGCCGAAGACCCAGTACTTC
- | TRBJ2-7 | - | TRBV2 | CASSGGLGYEQYF | TGTGCCAGCAGTGGCGGTCTGGGGTACGAGCAGTACTTC
- | TRBJ2-2 | - | TRBV9 | CASSGALANTGELFF | TGTGCCAGCAGCGGTGCACTAGCGAACACCGGGGAGCTGTTTTTT
- | TRBJ2-3 | - | TRBV6-5 | CASSYRRARQVQYF | TGTGCCAGCAGTTACCGGAGGGCTCGGCAGGTGCAGTATTTT
- | TRBJ2-1 | - | TRBV10-3 | CAISGTYTPYEQFF | TGTGCCATCAGTGGAACCTACACCCCCTATGAGCAGTTCTTC
- | TRBJ2-2 | once | TRBV7-9 | CASSLALTAGTLTRELFF | TGTGCCAGCAGCTTAGCGCTCACAGCCGGGACCCTCACACGTGAGCTGTTTTTT
- | TRBJ2-5 | - | TRBV5-4 | CASSRTAGRADQETQYF | TGTGCCAGCAGCAGGACCGCAGGTCGGGCAGACCAAGAGACCCAGTACTTC
- | TRBJ2-7 | once | TRBV12-3/TRBV12-4 | CASSRDIDYEQYF | TGTGCCAGCAGTAGAGACATAGACTACGAGCAGTACTTC
- | TRBJ1-2 | - | TRBV4-1 | CASSQDGGAGDYGYTF | TGCGCCAGCAGCCAAGATGGAGGGGCGGGGGACTATGGCTACACCTTC
TRBD1 | TRBJ1-2 | - | TRBV5-1 | CASSLGDRIGYTF | TGCGCCAGCAGCTTGGGGGACAGGATAGGCTACACCTTC
TRBD1 | TRBJ2-1 | - | TRBV5-4 | CASSLQGVSVSNEQFF | TGTGCCAGCAGCTTGCAGGGGGTGAGTGTGAGCAATGAGCAGTTCTTC
TRBD1 | TRBJ2-7 | - | TRBV18 | CASSPETGQPYEQYF | TGTGCCAGCTCACCTGAGACGGGACAGCCGTACGAGCAGTACTTC
- | TRBJ1-5 | - | TRBV28 | CASSFNQPQHF | TGTGCCAGCAGTTTTAATCAGCCCCAGCATTTT
- | TRBJ2-3 | - | TRBV6-2/TRBV6-3 | CASSYGGHDTQYF | TGTGCCAGCAGTTACGGGGGGCACGATACGCAGTATTTT
TRBD1 | TRBJ1-2 | - | TRBV6-6 | CASSRDSRGGYTF | TGTGCCAGCAGCCGGGACAGCCGCGGTGGCTACACCTTC
- | TRBJ1-4 | - | TRBV28 | CASSLPGTNEKLFF | TGTGCCAGCAGTTTGCCAGGGACTAATGAAAAACTGTTTTTT
- | TRBJ1-6 | - | TRBV2 | CARGAGMNSPLHF | TGTGCCAGGGGGGCAGGGATGAATTCACCCCTCCACTTT
TRBD1 | TRBJ2-7 | - | TRBV7-8 | CASSPGGNPNYEQYF | TGTGCCAGCAGCCCAGGGGGTAACCCGAACTACGAGCAGTACTTC
TRBD1 | TRBJ1-1 | - | TRBV25-1 | CASSEKGQGVTFF | TGTGCCAGCAGTGAAAAAGGGCAGGGGGTAACTTTCTTT
- | TRBJ1-2 | - | TRBV13 | CASSLVAAGGYGYTF | TGTGCCAGCAGCTTAGTGGCCGCGGGAGGGTATGGCTACACCTTC
- | TRBJ2-1 | few | TRBV7-2 | CASSLESSYNEQFF | TGTGCCAGCAGCTTAGAGAGCTCCTACAATGAGCAGTTCTTC
TRBD2 | TRBJ2-1 | - | TRBV19 | CASSMSASGLIRQFF | TGTGCCAGTAGTATGTCCGCTAGCGGGTTGATTAGGCAGTTCTTC
TRBD2 | TRBJ2-5 | - | TRBV11-2 | CASSLMLAGAGETQYF | TGTGCCAGCAGCTTAATGCTAGCGGGAGCGGGAGAGACCCAGTACTTC
- | TRBJ1-6 | few | TRBV30 | CAWSVGTGTWSPLHF | TGTGCCTGGAGTGTAGGAACAGGAACCTGGTCACCCCTCCACTTT
- | TRBJ1-3 | - | TRBV21-1 | CARNTGAFSGNTIYF | TGTGCCAGAAATACAGGGGCCTTCTCTGGAAACACCATATATTTT
- | TRBJ2-3 | few | TRBV2 | CASSDREDTQYF | TGTGCCAGCAGTGACAGGGAAGATACGCAGTATTTT
- | TRBJ1-5 | - | TRBV27 | CASSPLQALGNQPQHF | TGTGCCAGCAGTCCCCTACAGGCACTTGGCAATCAGCCCCAGCATTTT
- | TRBJ2-7 | - | TRBV4-1 | CASSQEEDYEQYF | TGCGCCAGCAGCCAAGAGGAGGACTACGAGCAGTACTTC
- | TRBJ1-4 | - | TRBV5-1 | CASSLNWGNEKLFF | TGCGCCAGCAGCTTGAATTGGGGGAATGAAAAACTGTTTTTT
- | TRBJ2-1 | - | TRBV6-1 | CASSEGQASNEQFF | TGTGCCAGCAGTGAGGGCCAGGCGAGCAATGAGCAGTTCTTC
TRBD1 | TRBJ1-2 | - | TRBV18 | CASSPGRTGVGYTF | TGTGCCAGCTCACCCGGTCGAACAGGGGTCGGCTACACCTTC
- | TRBJ2-7 | few | TRBV30 | CAWKLPSSYEQYF | TGTGCCTGGAAGCTTCCTTCCTCCTACGAGCAGTACTTC
TRBD2 | TRBJ2-7 | - | TRBV29-1 | CSVGTSGVGEQYF | TGCAGCGTTGGGACTAGCGGGGTGGGCGAGCAGTACTTC
- | TRBJ1-6 | - | TRBV19 | CASSMQGRDSPLHF | TGTGCCAGTAGTATGCAGGGGAGGGATTCACCCCTCCACTTT
TRBD1 | TRBJ2-7 | - | TRBV4-2 | CASSRETGQTYEQYF | TGTGCCAGCAGCCGAGAGACGGGACAGACTTACGAGCAGTACTTC
- | TRBJ1-3 | - | TRBV3-1/TRBV3-2 | CASSQGLSGRGNTIYF | TGTGCCAGCAGCCAAGGCCTGAGCGGGCGGGGAAACACCATATATTTT
TRBD1 | TRBJ1-3 | - | TRBV6-2/TRBV6-3 | CASSGTGGRPGNTIYF | TGTGCCAGCAGTGGGACAGGGGGAAGACCTGGAAACACCATATATTTT
- | TRBJ2-1 | - | TRBV6-2/TRBV6-3 | CASSSRSYEQFF | TGTGCCAGCAGTTCCAGGAGCTATGAGCAGTTCTTC
TRBD2 | TRBJ2-2 | - | TRBV10-1 | CASREGRNTGELFF | TGCGCCAGTCGGGAGGGGAGAAACACCGGGGAGCTGTTTTTT
- | TRBJ1-1 | - | TRBV29-1 | CSVGPGWAMNTEAFF | TGCAGCGTTGGGCCCGGGTGGGCTATGAACACTGAAGCTTTCTTT
- | TRBJ1-1 | few | TRBV6-2/TRBV6-3 | CASSPHGTEAFF | TGTGCCAGCAGTCCCCATGGCACTGAAGCTTTCTTT
TRBD1 | TRBJ1-4 | - | TRBV28 | CASTWAGGREKLFF | TGTGCCAGCACCTGGGCAGGGGGGCGTGAAAAACTGTTTTTT
TRBD2 | TRBJ2-7 | - | TRBV28 | CASSPGTSGRWNEQYF | TGTGCCAGCAGCCCCGGGACTAGCGGGAGGTGGAACGAGCAGTACTTC
TRBD1 | TRBJ1-2 | - | TRBV19 | CASSISTGITGYTF | TGTGCCAGTAGTATCTCGACAGGGATAACTGGCTACACCTTC
TRBD2 | TRBJ2-5 | - | TRBV7-9 | CAQPSGGTGETQYF | TGTGCCCAGCCAAGCGGGGGCACGGGGGAGACCCAGTACTTC
TRBD2 | TRBJ2-7 | - | TRBV27 | CASRPLAGEYEQYF | TGTGCCAGCAGGCCACTAGCGGGAGAATACGAGCAGTACTTC
- | TRBJ1-1 | - | TRBV18 | CATCLGHDTEAFF | TGTGCCACCTGCCTAGGGCACGACACTGAAGCTTTCTTT
- | TRBJ2-1 | - | TRBV2 | CASSEVSAGEQFF | TGTGCCAGCAGTGAAGTGTCTGCGGGTGAGCAGTTCTTC
- | TRBJ1-6 | - | TRBV7-9 | CASSSRENFDALHF | TGTGCCAGCAGCTCGAGGGAAAACTTCGATGCCCTCCACTTT
- | TRBJ1-6 | - | TRBV28 | CASSLNGSPLHF | TGTGCCAGCAGTTTAAACGGATCACCCCTCCACTTT
- | TRBJ2-2 | - | TRBV5-1 | CASSPVPGELFF | TGCGCCAGCAGTCCCGTGCCCGGGGAGCTGTTTTTT